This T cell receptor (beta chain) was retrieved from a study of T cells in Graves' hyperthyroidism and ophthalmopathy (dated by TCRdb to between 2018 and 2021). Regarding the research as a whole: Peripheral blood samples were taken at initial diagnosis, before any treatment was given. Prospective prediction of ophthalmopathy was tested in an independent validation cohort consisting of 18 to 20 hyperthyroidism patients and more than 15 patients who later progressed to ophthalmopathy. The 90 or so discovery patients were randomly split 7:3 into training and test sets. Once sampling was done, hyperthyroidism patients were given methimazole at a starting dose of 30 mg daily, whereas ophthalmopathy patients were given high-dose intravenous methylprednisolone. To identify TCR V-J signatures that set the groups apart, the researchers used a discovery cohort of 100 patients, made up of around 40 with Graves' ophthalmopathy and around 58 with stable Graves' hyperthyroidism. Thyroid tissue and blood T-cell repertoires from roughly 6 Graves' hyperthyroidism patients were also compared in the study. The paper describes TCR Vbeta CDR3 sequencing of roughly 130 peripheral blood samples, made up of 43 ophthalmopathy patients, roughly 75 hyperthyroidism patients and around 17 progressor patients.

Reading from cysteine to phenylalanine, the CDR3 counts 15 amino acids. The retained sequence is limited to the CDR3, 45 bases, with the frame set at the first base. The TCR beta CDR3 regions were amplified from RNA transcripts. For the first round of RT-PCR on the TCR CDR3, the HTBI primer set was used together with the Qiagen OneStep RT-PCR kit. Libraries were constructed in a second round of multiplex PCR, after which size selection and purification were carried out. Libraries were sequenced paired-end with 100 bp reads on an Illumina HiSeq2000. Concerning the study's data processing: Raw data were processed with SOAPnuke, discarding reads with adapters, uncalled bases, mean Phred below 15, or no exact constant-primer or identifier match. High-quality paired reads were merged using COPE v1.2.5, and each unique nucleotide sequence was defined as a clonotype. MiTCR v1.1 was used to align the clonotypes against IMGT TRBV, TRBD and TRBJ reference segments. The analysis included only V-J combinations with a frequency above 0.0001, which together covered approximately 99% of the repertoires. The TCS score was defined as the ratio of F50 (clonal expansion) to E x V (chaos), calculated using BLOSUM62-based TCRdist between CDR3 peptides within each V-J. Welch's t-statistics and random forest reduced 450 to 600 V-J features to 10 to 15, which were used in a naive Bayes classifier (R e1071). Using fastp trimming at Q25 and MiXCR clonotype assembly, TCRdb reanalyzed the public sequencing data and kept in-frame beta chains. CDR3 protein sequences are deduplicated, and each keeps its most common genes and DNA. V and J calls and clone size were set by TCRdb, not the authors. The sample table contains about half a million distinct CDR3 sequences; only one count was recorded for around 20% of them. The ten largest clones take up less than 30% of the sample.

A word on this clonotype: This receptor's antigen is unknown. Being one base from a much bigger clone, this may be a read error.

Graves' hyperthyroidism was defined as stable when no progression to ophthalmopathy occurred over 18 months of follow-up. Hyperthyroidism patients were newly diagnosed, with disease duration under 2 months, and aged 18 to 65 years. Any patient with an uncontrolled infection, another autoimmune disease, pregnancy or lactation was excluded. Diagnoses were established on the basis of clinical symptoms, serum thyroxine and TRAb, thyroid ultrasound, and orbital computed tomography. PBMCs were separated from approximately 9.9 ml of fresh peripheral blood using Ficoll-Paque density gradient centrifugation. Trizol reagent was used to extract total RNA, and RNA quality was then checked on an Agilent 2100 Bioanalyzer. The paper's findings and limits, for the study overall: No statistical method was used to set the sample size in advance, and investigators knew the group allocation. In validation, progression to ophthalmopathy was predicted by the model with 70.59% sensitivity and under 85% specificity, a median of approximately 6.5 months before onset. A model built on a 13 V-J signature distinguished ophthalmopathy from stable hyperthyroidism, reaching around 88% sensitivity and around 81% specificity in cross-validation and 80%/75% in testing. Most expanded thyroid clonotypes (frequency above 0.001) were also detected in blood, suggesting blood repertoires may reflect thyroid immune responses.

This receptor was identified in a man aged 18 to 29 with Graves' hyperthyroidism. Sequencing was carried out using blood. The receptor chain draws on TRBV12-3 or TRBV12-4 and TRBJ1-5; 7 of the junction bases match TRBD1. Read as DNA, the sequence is TGTACCAGCAGTTCGGGGACAGAGGTTTCTCAGCCCCAGCATTTT. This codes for CTSSSGTEVSQPQHF.